A single sample gave rise to the 27 T cell receptor beta chains below, sequenced in a study of blood T cell repertoires in COVID-19. The protocol was immunoSEQ multiplex PCR, while the TCRdb copy is restricted to in-frame clones and leaves out a portion. The data show 250,000 or so clones, around 88% seen once. Sequencing input: PBMCs or T cells enriched from blood (not recorded which). The receptors shown here come from a man aged 40-55 years who had recovered from COVID-19.

The rearrangement links TRBV5-1 to TRBJ1-3, with D perhaps TRBD1 (6 bases). The CDR3 totals 16 residues. V gave up 1 base and J gave up 1 base, with 12 bases separating them. From germline, CDR1 is SGHRS and CDR2 YFSETQ. The CDR3 spells CASSLIPGVSGNTIYF. The CDR3 nucleotides read TGCGCCAGCAGCTTGATTCCAGGGGTATCTGGAAACACCATATATTTT.

This clone occurred once. The CDR3 spells CASSPRVGDTEAFF. The CDR3 coding sequence is TGTGCCAGCTCACCCAGGGTAGGCGACACTGAAGCTTTCTTT. The chain employs TRBV18 and TRBJ1-1; possibly TRBD1 for D (5 bases). V lost 3 bases to trimming and J lost 3 bases, with 11 bases between them. This CDR3 contains 14 residues. CDR1 is KGHSH, CDR2 LQKENI, per germline.

The V call is TRBV4-1, the J call TRBJ2-7; D unclear. Trimming pared 0 bases from V and 4 bases from J, leaving 10 bases between. Germline V lookup: CDR1 MGHRA, CDR2 YSYEKL. This CDR3 has 14 residues. CDR3 coding DNA: TGCGCCAGCAGCCAAGAGACTTCTTCTTACGAGCAGTACTTC. It is translated as CASSQETSSYEQYF.

The rearrangement uses TRBV6-5 and TRBJ1-5, with 9 bases identical to TRBD1. CDR3 size: 15 residues. With 6 bases clipped from V and 6 bases from J, the junction kept 9 bases outside the gene matches. Germline V CDR1 and CDR2: MNHEY, SVGAGI. The CDR3 nucleotides read TGTGCCAGCAGACATCCCGGACAGGGGACTCAGCCCCAGCATTTT. It yields the protein CASRHPGQGTQPQHF.

The chain uses TRBV6-5 and TRBJ2-5; TRBD1 aligns across 7 bases. With V trimmed by 7 bases and J by 3 bases, 11 bases remained unmatched. The length of the CDR3 is 15 residues. From germline, CDR1 is MNHEY and CDR2 SVGAGI. This CDR3 is CASTGDRIRKETQYF. The CDR3 nucleotides read TGTGCCAGCACTGGGGACAGAATCCGTAAAGAGACCCAGTACTTC.

This clone was detected only once. V gene TRBV24-1 combines with J gene TRBJ2-5, with TRBD1 matching over 10 bases. The trim removed 7 bases at V and 3 bases at J, leaving 7 bases unmatched. The germline V gene encodes CDR1 KGHDR and CDR2 SFDVKD. The CDR3 consists of 15 residues. CDR3 amino acids: CATSSPGTGEETQYF. The CDR3 DNA sequence: TGTGCCACCAGCAGCCCCGGGACAGGGGAAGAGACCCAGTACTTC.

V usage is TRBV5-1 and J usage is TRBJ2-2; D uncertain. Germline CDR1 reads SGHRS; CDR2 reads YFSETQ. Trimming removed 2 bases from V and 0 bases from J, with 8 bases in between. This CDR3 region has 15 residues. Here the CDR3 reads CASSLTVSNTGELFF. In DNA form, the CDR3 reads TGCGCCAGCAGCTTAACAGTCTCGAACACCGGGGAGCTGTTTTTT.

There are a few counts of this clone. This chain links TRBV10-3 with TRBJ1-6; no clear D gene. Trimming cost V 3 bases and J 5 bases, with 5 bases left between them. There are 13 residues in the CDR3. Germline V CDR1 and CDR2: ENHRY, SYGVKD. The CDR3 coding sequence is TGTGCCATCAGTGAACTGAATAATTCACCCCTCCACTTT. As protein: CAISELNNSPLHF.

The chain carries TRBV25-1 and TRBJ2-3; D may be TRBD2 (6 bases). Germline V gene sequence: CDR1 MGHDK, CDR2 SYGVNS. With 6 bases removed from V and 3 bases from J, the gap between germline ends came to 19 bases. The CDR3 has 16 residues. Here the CDR3 DNA reads TGTGCCAGCAGAGACCTTGGGGGAGGAGGGACAGATACGCAGTATTTT. Translating it yields CASRDLGGGGTDTQYF.

The rearrangement uses TRBV11-3 and TRBJ2-7; TRBD1 agrees at 9 bases. The CDR3 loop spans 14 amino acids. With V trimmed by 5 bases and J by 3 bases, 5 bases remained unmatched. Germline V lookup: CDR1 SGHNT, CDR2 YENEEA. This chain's CDR3 is CASSARQGVYEQYF. DNA of the CDR3: TGTGCCAGCAGCGCCCGACAGGGGGTCTACGAGCAGTACTTC.

The chain combines TRBV11-3 with TRBJ2-1, with D perhaps TRBD1 (6 bases). Germline lookup yields CDR1 SGHNT and CDR2 YENEEA. CDR3 length: 14 amino acids. With 0 bases removed from V and 7 bases from J, the gap between germline ends came to 10 bases. CDR3 residues: CASSLDLQGNEQFF. The DNA for the CDR3 is TGTGCCAGCAGCTTAGATCTGCAGGGGAATGAGCAGTTCTTC. The whole variable domain, filled in from reference TRBV11-3 and TRBJ2-1, reads EAGVVQSPRYKIIEKKQPVAFWCNPISGHNTLYWYLQNLGQGPELLIRYENEEAVDDSQLPKDRFSAERLKGVDSTLKIQPAELGDSAVYLCASSLDLQGNEQFFGPGTRLTVL.

The CDR3 spells CASSASQGGGNTIYF. The CDR3 DNA sequence: TGTGCCAGCAGCGCCAGCCAGGGGGGTGGAAACACCATATATTTT. J is TRBJ1-3 and V is TRBV9; 7 bases are a match to TRBD1. The CDR3 covers 15 residues. Trimming took 3 bases from V and 3 from J; bases not matched to a gene: 6. Per germline, CDR1 SGDLS and CDR2 YYNGEE.

Only one count was recorded for this clone. V is TRBV4-3 and J is TRBJ2-1; 7 bases match TRBD2. V shed 4 bases, J shed 6 bases, and the junction held 12 bases outside the gene matches. Germline V gene lookup returns CDR1 LGHNA and CDR2 YSLEER. The CDR3 covers 16 residues. The CDR3 DNA follows: TGCGCCAGCAGCCGAAACCGCCCGGGGAGGGCCAATGAGCAGTTCTTC. Translating it yields CASSRNRPGRANEQFF.

A single count supports this clone. The chain couples TRBV28 to TRBJ1-2; D perhaps matches TRBD1 (5 bases). From germline, CDR1 is MDHEN and CDR2 SYDVKM. The CDR3 contains 12 residues. Trimming took off 1 base at V and 8 bases at J, with 8 bases between the two ends. The CDR3 region has the DNA TGTGCCAGCAGTTTATCCCAGGGAGGCTACACCTTC. Residues: CASSLSQGGYTF.

The chain has TRBV19 and TRBJ1-3; 7 bases are shared with TRBD1. The germline gives CDR1 LNHDA, CDR2 SQIVND (reference sequence). The CDR3 loop spans 14 amino acids. Unmatched junction bases numbered 9, after V lost 9 bases and J lost 4 bases. The DNA of the CDR3 is TGTGCCAGCCGACAGGGTCCGGGGGGAAACACCATATATTTT. This translates into CASRQGPGGNTIYF.

The chain employs TRBV28 and TRBJ1-1; 8 bases align to TRBD1. The germline V gene encodes CDR1 MDHEN and CDR2 SYDVKM. The CDR3 extends over 15 amino acids. V shed 8 bases, J shed 3 bases, and the junction held 11 bases outside the gene matches. CDR3 sequence (DNA): TGTGCCAGCGGGAGAATGGACAGGGTGCACACTGAAGCTTTCTTT. Translating gives CASGRMDRVHTEAFF.

The gene calls are TRBV4-1 and TRBJ2-1; D is perhaps TRBD2 (6 bases). This CDR3 comprises 15 residues. V was pared by 2 bases and J by 5 bases, with 13 bases between. Germline V gives CDR1 MGHRA, CDR2 YSYEKL. The CDR3 DNA reads TGCGCCAGCAGCCAATTGAGGGGACTCAACAATGAGCAGTTCTTC. This codes for CASSQLRGLNNEQFF.

This chain's CDR3 is CASSGLAGGSGYNEQFF. The CDR3 bases are TGTGCCAGTAGCGGACTAGCGGGAGGCAGCGGGTACAATGAGCAGTTCTTC. This sequence joins TRBV19 and TRBJ2-1; 14 bases match TRBD2. V dropped 6 bases and J dropped 4; count of bases not matched to a gene: 8. From germline, CDR1 is LNHDA and CDR2 SQIVND (reference sequence). This CDR3 comprises 17 residues.

The chain employs TRBV6-2 or TRBV6-3 and TRBJ1-5, with a tentative D call TRBD1 (6 bases). This CDR3 has 15 residues. Trimming took off 2 bases at V and 4 bases at J, with 12 bases between the two ends. Germline CDR1 is MNHEY and CDR2 is SVGEGT. The CDR3 is CASSYAFTGNQPQHF. The CDR3 region has the DNA TGTGCCAGCAGTTACGCGTTTACAGGGAATCAGCCCCAGCATTTT.

This chain joins TRBV7-9 and TRBJ1-1; no clear D. The germline V gene has CDR1 SEHNR and CDR2 FQNEAQ (reference sequence). Trimming shortened V by 1 base and J by 1 base, and 10 bases separated the two germline ends. The CDR3 is 15 residues long. CDR3 sequence (DNA): TGTGCCAGCAGCTTAGTGGCTCCAAGGAACACTGAAGCTTTCTTT. It encodes CASSLVAPRNTEAFF.

This chain joins TRBV29-1 and TRBJ1-1, with D perhaps TRBD1 (5 bases). This CDR3 is built from 14 residues. V was clipped by 4 bases and J by 0 bases, with 12 bases between them. Germline V CDR1 and CDR2: SQVTM, ANQGSEA. The CDR3 loop reads CSVAGLEMNTEAFF. The CDR3 coding sequence is TGCAGCGTTGCGGGACTTGAAATGAACACTGAAGCTTTCTTT.

The V gene is TRBV5-5, the J gene TRBJ2-2; 11 nucleotides align to TRBD1. CDR1 and CDR2 from the germline V gene are SGHKS and YYEKEE (reference sequence). The CDR3 length is 15 residues. With V trimmed by 4 bases and J by 6 bases, 5 bases remained unmatched. The CDR3 nucleotides are TGTGCCAGCAGCGGACAGGGGGCGATGTCCGGGGAGCTGTTTTTT. This gives the protein CASSGQGAMSGELFF.

The gene calls are TRBV2 and TRBJ1-5; TRBD1 might be the D (6 bases). V was shortened by 5 bases and J by 1 base, with 15 bases between the two germline ends. Germline V gene lookup returns CDR1 SNHLY and CDR2 FYNNEI. The CDR3 consists of 16 residues. CDR3 in DNA: TGTGCCAGCAGTAATACAGGGAGAGGGAGCAATCAGCCCCAGCATTTT. Encoded protein: CASSNTGRGSNQPQHF.

The chain employs TRBV10-3 and TRBJ1-3; 8 bases agree with TRBD1. CDR3 length: 17 residues. The V and J ends lost 2 bases and 2 bases, in that order; junction bases with no gene match: 8. Germline lookup yields CDR1 ENHRY and CDR2 SYGVKD. The CDR3 sequence is CAISESGQGLAGNTIYF. CDR3 sequence (DNA): TGTGCCATCAGTGAGAGTGGACAGGGACTTGCTGGAAACACCATATATTTT.

This clone was counted a single time. V usage is TRBV25-1 and J usage is TRBJ2-3, with a possible D match to TRBD1 (5 bases). V gave up 4 bases and J gave up 2 bases, with 10 bases separating them. The CDR3 is 14 residues long. Germline CDR1 reads MGHDK; CDR2 reads SYGVNS. This CDR3 reads CASSVVGATDTQYF. CDR3 DNA sequence: TGTGCCAGCAGTGTAGTTGGGGCCACAGATACGCAGTATTTT.

This chain uses TRBV19 with TRBJ2-3; 15 nucleotides match TRBD2. The V segment lost 11 bases and the J segment 3 bases; nucleotides outside the gene matches: 15. The CDR3 is made up of 18 amino acids. CDR1 LNHDA and CDR2 SQIVND come from the germline V gene (reference sequence). CDR3 DNA sequence: TGTGCCTCCCATCGGCGCGGGACTAGCGGGAGGAAGACAGATACGCAGTATTTT. Amino acids: CASHRRGTSGRKTDTQYF.

The gene calls are TRBV11-3 and TRBJ1-3; possible D gene TRBD1, 5 bases. The CDR3 extends over 17 amino acids. Looked up from germline, CDR1 is SGHNT and CDR2 is YENEEA. The germline V and J ends were trimmed by 5 bases and 0 bases, with 17 bases remaining between them. The CDR3 is CASSPIFTGISGNTIYF. CDR3 DNA sequence: TGTGCCAGCAGCCCTATCTTCACAGGTATCTCTGGAAACACCATATATTTT.